The sequence of this TCR beta chain was determined in a study of OX40 agonist ivuxolimab in advanced cancers. About the research overall: People who had prior anti-PD-1, anti-PD-L1 or anti-CTLA-4 therapy could take part, and 35% to 50% had some.

Here immunoSEQ multiplex PCR was the method, and the copy in TCRdb shows in-frame clones only, minus some. The table shows approximately 70,000 clones, with around 85% occurring only once. Study-level results: Among the nonresponders, some also had low normalized T-cell clonal expansion. Expanded clones belonging to CD8+ T cells outnumbered, on average, those of CD4+.

With respect to this clone: The antigen remains unidentified.

This CDR3 has 18 residues. V dropped 0 bases and J dropped 3 bases, with 17 bases sitting between them. Germline assignment: CDR1 SGHNT and CDR2 YENEEA. Autoimmune disease history or systemic immunosuppression excluded patients. This chain joins TRBV11-3 and TRBJ2-2; possible D gene TRBD1, 6 bases. The TCR was taken from an adult with an advanced solid tumor such as melanoma, head and neck, liver or kidney cancer. Here the sequenced sample was CD4+ or CD8+ T cells sorted from blood, taken in a trial of the OX40 agonist ivuxolimab. The CDR3 loop is CASSLDNAGARDTGELFF. The CDR3 region has the DNA TGTGCCAGCAGCTTAGATAACGCAGGGGCAAGGGACACCGGGGAGCTGTTTTTT.